This T cell receptor beta chain was sequenced in a study of PD-L1 blockade in urothelial cancer. Study background: Study patients had been treated with 0 to 3 previous chemotherapy regimens.

After removal of 7 bases from V and 2 bases from J, the junction contained 8 bases not matched to a gene. There are 15 residues in the CDR3. Germline V gene lookup returns CDR1 LNHDA and CDR2 SQIVND (reference sequence). Templates that were synthetic TCR analogs were spiked into each PCR. Method: immunoSEQ multiplex PCR; TCRdb's copy keeps in-frame clones and lacks some. The sample has some 41,000 clones, 88% seen once. This chain links TRBV19 with TRBJ2-7, with 10 bases aligning to TRBD1. The material sequenced was PBMCs, taken around atezolizumab (anti-PD-L1) treatment. This clonotype originated in an older woman with urothelial cancer. CDR3 sequence: CASTARDRGPYEQYF. In nucleotides, the CDR3 is TGTGCCAGTACTGCCCGGGACAGGGGCCCCTACGAGCAGTACTTC.